This T cell receptor (beta chain) was identified in a study of blood T cell repertoires in COVID-19. As for the study in general: Material from acute and convalescent COVID-19 was sourced from the United States, Italy and Spain. PBMCs, B-cell-depleted T cells, or T cells were the source of the cDNA or gDNA that made up the material.

Per the original methods: Nucleated cell number was recorded as an estimate derived from reference gene primer amplification. TCRdb keeps only in-frame clones here, not all; method: immunoSEQ multiplex PCR. The V and J calls and clone size come from that table; D and trimming were worked out from the DNA. This table holds roughly 38,000 clones, around 81% found once. The CDR3 is made up of 15 amino acids. V was pared by 0 bases and J by 3 bases, with 11 bases between. Sequenced input: peripheral blood. The V and J genes are TRBV23-1 and TRBJ1-1, with D perhaps TRBD1 (5 bases). TRBV23-1 is identified as an open reading frame with a role that is uncertain. The receptor's source is a man between 50 and 59 years old with active COVID-19. The CDR3 is CASSQSTSRDTEAFF. The CDR3 nucleotides read TGCGCCAGCAGTCAATCAACATCCAGGGACACTGAAGCTTTCTTT.